These T cell receptor beta chains were read from a single sample in a study of glioma-infiltrating T cells. Via MiXCR, TCRdb re-called the multiplex PCR reads, giving one row per CDR3 protein. The sample records a few hundred thousand distinct CDR3 sequences, around 45% being singletons. Sequencing used glioma tissue, nonneoplastic brain tissue, or PBMCs (not recorded which). All receptors come from a human donor with low-grade glioma or glioblastoma, undergoing nonglioma brain surgery, or in good health (not recorded which). Each CDR3 is given with its conserved first and last residue. Fields, in order: V gene, J gene, CDR3 protein.

TRBV20-1	TRBJ2-3	CSARDTSGKGRTDTQYF
TRBV11-2	TRBJ1-5	CASSRKVQGRGNQPQHF
TRBV6-1	TRBJ1-5	CASSVRFGNQPQHF
TRBV7-2	TRBJ2-7	CASSLWLAGNNEQYF
TRBV20-1	TRBJ2-6	CSARPAGTTGANVLTF
TRBV7-2	TRBJ2-7	CASSLSALAGGRAYEQYF
TRBV25-1	TRBJ2-7	CAISPRRTAYEQYF
TRBV28	TRBJ2-7	CASSSTGTEQYF
TRBV15	TRBJ2-5	CATSRVTEIQYF
TRBV18	TRBJ2-3	CASSPSYTDTQYF
TRBV27	TRBJ2-7	CASAVPSLSYEQYF
TRBV7-9	TRBJ2-5	CASSLVRDYVRTQYF
TRBV27	TRBJ1-3	CASSWPGGSGNTIYF
TRBV7-2	TRBJ2-3	CASSPRRSGNSDTQYF
TRBV7-2	TRBJ1-6	CASSLAGTGRTSPLHF
TRBV7-3	TRBJ2-1	CASSIRTSGPYNEQFF
TRBV6-1	TRBJ2-7	CASSESSPEQYF
TRBV3-1	TRBJ2-3	CASSFGLAGSTDTQYF
TRBV3-1	TRBJ2-5	CASSQLLAGDGETQYF
TRBV20-1	TRBJ2-3	CSAPSTRERGTDTQYF
TRBV28	TRBJ2-7	CASTLPGQGYEQYF
TRBV20-1	TRBJ2-1	CSAGDRGVEQFF
TRBV20-1	TRBJ2-7	CSARPAFSYDEQYF
TRBV27	TRBJ1-1	CASSRGRGGTEAFF
TRBV9	TRBJ2-7	CASSPRVTSPYEQYF
TRBV7-2	TRBJ2-7	CASSFKGYLGEQYF
TRBV5-1	TRBJ2-1	CASSLKGGSSYNEQFF
TRBV15	TRBJ2-3	CATRKALTDTQYF
TRBV27	TRBJ2-7	CASSRTGRYEQYF
TRBV20-1	TRBJ2-3	CSAGIADTQYF
TRBV20-1	TRBJ2-3	CSARDVRADTQYF
TRBV5-4	TRBJ1-3	CASSLAGQGAGNTIYF
TRBV20-1	TRBJ2-7	CSARAPTDYEQYF
TRBV2	TRBJ2-1	CATILEAEQFF
TRBV2	TRBJ1-5	CASSRGVYSNQPQHF
TRBV4-1	TRBJ2-1	CASSQVTGLAGKQFF
TRBV2	TRBJ1-1	CASSFDGLNTEAFF
TRBV7-2	TRBJ2-7	CASSRDGTGNYEQYF
TRBV19	TRBJ1-5	CASSPRDPKPQHF
TRBV11-3	TRBJ2-2	CASSLSTEGVTGELFF
TRBV28	TRBJ1-5	CARSLTDFSNQPQHF
TRBV3-1	TRBJ1-1	CASSLHSVRAEAFF
TRBV7-2	TRBJ2-7	CASSTRQGTSSYEQYF
TRBV20-1	TRBJ2-5	CSTSLVRTGKDGETQYF
TRBV28	TRBJ2-6	CASSSPRARGANVLTF